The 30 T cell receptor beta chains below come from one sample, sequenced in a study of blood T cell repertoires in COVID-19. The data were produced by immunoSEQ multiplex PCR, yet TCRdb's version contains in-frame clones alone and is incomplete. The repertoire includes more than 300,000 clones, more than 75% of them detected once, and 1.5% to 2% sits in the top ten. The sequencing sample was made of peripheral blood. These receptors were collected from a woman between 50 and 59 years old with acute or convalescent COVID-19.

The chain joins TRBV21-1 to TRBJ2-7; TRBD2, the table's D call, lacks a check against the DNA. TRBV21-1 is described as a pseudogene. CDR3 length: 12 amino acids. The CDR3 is CASSSGAYEQYF. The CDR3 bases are TGTGCCAGCAGTTCGGGAGCCTACGAGCAGTACTTC.

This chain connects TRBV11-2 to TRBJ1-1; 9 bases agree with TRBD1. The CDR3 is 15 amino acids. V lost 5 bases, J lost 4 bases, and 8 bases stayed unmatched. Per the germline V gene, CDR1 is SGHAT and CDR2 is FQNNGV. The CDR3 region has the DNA TGTGCCAGCAGCAAACGGACAGGGGAGGGCACTGAAGCTTTCTTT. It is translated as CASSKRTGEGTEAFF.

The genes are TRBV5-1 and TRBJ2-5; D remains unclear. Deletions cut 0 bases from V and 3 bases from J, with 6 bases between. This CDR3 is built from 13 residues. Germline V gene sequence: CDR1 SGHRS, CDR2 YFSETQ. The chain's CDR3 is CASSLVDKETQYF. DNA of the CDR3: TGCGCCAGCAGCTTGGTAGACAAAGAGACCCAGTACTTC.

CDR3 sequence: CATSDSAGTYNEQFF. DNA of the CDR3: TGTGCCACCAGTGATTCGGCAGGGACCTACAATGAGCAGTTCTTC. The chain carries TRBV24-1 and TRBJ2-1, with D possibly matching TRBD1 (5 bases). The V end lost 2 bases, the J end lost 2 bases, and 9 bases lay between the germline ends. CDR1 KGHDR and CDR2 SFDVKD come from the germline V gene. The CDR3 extends over 15 amino acids.

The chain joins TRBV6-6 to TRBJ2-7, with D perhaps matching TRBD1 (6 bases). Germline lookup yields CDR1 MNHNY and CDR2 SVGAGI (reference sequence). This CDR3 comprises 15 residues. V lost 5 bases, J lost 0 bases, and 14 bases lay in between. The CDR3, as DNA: TGTGCCAGCAGTCAGAGACAGGTGGTCTCCTACGAGCAGTACTTC. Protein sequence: CASSQRQVVSYEQYF.

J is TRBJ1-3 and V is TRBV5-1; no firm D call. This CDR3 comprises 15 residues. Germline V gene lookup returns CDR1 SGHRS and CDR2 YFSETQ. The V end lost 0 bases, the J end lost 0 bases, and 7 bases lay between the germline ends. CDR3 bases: TGCGCCAGCAGCTTGGGAGGGAACTCTGGAAACACCATATATTTT. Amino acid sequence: CASSLGGNSGNTIYF. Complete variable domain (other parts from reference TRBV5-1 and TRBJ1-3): KAGVTQTPRYLIKTRGQQVTLSCSPISGHRSVSWYQQTPGQGLQFLFEYFSETQRNKGNFPGRFSGRQFSNSRSEMNVSTLELGDSALYLCASSLGGNSGNTIYFGEGSWLTVV.

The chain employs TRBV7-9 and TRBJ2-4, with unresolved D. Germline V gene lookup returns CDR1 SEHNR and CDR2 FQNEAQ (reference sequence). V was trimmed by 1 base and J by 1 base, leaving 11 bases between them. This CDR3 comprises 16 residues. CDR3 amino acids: CASSLVGQVAKNIQYF. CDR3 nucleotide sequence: TGTGCCAGCAGCTTAGTCGGCCAGGTGGCCAAAAACATTCAGTACTTC. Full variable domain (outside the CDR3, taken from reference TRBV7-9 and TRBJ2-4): DTGVSQNPRHKITKRGQNVTFRCDPISEHNRLYWYRQTLGQGPEFLTYFQNEAQLEKSRLLSDRFSAERPKGSFSTLEIQRTEQGDSAMYLCASSLVGQVAKNIQYFGAGTRLSVL.

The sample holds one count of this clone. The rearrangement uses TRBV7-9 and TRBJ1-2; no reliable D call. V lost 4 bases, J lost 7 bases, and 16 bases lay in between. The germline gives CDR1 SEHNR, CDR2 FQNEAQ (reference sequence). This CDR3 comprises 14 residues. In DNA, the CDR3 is TGTGCCAGCAGCTCGTCCCTTCACAGTGGTGGCTACACCTTC. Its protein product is CASSSSLHSGGYTF. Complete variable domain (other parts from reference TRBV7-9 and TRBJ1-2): DTGVSQNPRHKITKRGQNVTFRCDPISEHNRLYWYRQTLGQGPEFLTYFQNEAQLEKSRLLSDRFSAERPKGSFSTLEIQRTEQGDSAMYLCASSSSLHSGGYTFGSGTRLTVV.

The CDR3 DNA sequence: TGCGCCAGCAGCCTGCGCCTACCGACTAGTAAGGCCTACTACGAGCAGTACTTC. Residues: CASSLRLPTSKAYYEQYF. The V gene is TRBV5-1, the J gene TRBJ2-7; D is perhaps TRBD2 (6 bases). The CDR3 spans 18 residues. Germline V gene lookup returns CDR1 SGHRS and CDR2 YFSETQ. With 4 bases removed from V and 3 bases from J, the gap between germline ends came to 26 bases.

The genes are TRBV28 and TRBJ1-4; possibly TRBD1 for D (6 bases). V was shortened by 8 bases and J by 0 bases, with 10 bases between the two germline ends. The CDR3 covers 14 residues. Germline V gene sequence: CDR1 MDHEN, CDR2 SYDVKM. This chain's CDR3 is CASLRGATNEKLFF. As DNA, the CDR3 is TGTGCCAGCCTCAGGGGCGCAACTAATGAAAAACTGTTTTTT.

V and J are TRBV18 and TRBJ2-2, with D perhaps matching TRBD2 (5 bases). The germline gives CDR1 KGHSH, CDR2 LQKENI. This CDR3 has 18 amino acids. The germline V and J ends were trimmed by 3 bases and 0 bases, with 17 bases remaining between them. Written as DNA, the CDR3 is TGTGCCAGCTCACCTAGCCGAGGGCAGCTTCCGAACACCGGGGAGCTGTTTTTT. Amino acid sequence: CASSPSRGQLPNTGELFF.

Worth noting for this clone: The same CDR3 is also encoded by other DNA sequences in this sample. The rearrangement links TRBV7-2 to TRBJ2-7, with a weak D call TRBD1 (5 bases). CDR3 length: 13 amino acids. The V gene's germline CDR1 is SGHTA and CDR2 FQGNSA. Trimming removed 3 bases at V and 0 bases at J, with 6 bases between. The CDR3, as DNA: TGTGCCAGCAGCTTGGGGCTCTCCTACGAGCAGTACTTC. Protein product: CASSLGLSYEQYF.

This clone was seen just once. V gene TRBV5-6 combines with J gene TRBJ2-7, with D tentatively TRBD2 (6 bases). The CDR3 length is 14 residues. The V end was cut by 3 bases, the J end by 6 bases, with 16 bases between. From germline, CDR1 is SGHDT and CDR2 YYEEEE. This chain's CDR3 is CASSWGWEEGEQYF. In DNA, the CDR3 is TGTGCCAGCAGCTGGGGGTGGGAGGAGGGCGAGCAGTACTTC. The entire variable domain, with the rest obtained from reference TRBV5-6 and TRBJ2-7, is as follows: DAGVTQSPTHLIKTRGQQVTLRCSPKSGHDTVSWYQQALGQGPQFIFQYYEEEERQRGNFPDRFSGHQFPNYSSELNVNALLLGDSALYLCASSWGWEEGEQYFGPGTRLTVT.

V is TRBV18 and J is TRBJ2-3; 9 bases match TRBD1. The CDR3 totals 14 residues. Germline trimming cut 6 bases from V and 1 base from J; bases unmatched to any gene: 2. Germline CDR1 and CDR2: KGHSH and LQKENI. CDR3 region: CASSRTGGTDTQYF. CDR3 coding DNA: TGTGCCAGCTCTAGGACAGGGGGCACAGATACGCAGTATTTT.

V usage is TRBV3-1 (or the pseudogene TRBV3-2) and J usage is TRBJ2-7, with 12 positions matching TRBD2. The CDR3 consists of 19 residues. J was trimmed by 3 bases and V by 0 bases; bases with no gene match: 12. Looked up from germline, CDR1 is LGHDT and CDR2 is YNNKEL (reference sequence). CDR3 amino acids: CASSQESFGGLAGLYEQYF. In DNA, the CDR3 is TGTGCCAGCAGCCAAGAGAGTTTCGGCGGACTAGCGGGACTCTACGAGCAGTACTTC.

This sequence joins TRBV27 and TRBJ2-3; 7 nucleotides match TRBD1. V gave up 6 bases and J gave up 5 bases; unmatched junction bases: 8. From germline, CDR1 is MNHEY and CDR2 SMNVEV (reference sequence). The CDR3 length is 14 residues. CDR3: CASRLDRVRDTQYF. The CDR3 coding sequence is TGTGCCAGCAGGCTAGACAGGGTTAGAGATACGCAGTATTTT.

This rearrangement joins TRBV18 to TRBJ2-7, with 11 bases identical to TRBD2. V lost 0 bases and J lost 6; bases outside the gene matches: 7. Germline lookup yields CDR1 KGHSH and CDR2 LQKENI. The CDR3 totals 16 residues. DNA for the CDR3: TGTGCCAGCTCACCACCTAGCGGGAGGGCCTGGGGCGAGCAGTACTTC. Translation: CASSPPSGRAWGEQYF.

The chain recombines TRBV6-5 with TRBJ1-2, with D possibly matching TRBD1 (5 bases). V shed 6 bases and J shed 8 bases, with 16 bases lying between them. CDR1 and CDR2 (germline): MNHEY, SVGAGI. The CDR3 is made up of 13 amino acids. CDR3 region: CASRLGGDRGYTF. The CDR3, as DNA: TGTGCCAGCAGACTCGGGGGGGACCGAGGCTACACCTTC.

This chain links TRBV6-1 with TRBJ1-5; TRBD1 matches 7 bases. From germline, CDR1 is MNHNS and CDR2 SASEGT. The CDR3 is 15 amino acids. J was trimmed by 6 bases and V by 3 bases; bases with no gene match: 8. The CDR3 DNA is TGTGCCAGCAGTGAGGGCAGGGGGTTTATTCAGCCCCAGCATTTT. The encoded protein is CASSEGRGFIQPQHF.

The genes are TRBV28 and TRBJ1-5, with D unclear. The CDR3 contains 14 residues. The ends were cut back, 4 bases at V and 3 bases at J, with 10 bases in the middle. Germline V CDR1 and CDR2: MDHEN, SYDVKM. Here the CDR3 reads CASSSTTLNQPQHF. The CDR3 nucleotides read TGTGCCAGCAGTTCAACCACTCTCAATCAGCCCCAGCATTTT.

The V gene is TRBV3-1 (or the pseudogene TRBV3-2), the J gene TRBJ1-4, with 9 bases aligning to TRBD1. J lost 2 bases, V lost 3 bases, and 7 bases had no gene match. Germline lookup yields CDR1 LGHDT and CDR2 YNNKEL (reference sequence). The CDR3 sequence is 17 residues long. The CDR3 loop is CASSQGDRGYTNEKLFF. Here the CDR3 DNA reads TGTGCCAGCAGCCAGGGAGACAGGGGGTATACTAATGAAAAACTGTTTTTT.

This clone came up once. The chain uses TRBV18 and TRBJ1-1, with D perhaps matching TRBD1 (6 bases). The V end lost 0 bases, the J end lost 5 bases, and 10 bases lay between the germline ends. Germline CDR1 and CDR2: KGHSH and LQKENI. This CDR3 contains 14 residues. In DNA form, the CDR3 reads TGTGCCAGCTCACCACCCTCAGGACAGACTGAAGCTTTCTTT. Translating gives CASSPPSGQTEAFF.

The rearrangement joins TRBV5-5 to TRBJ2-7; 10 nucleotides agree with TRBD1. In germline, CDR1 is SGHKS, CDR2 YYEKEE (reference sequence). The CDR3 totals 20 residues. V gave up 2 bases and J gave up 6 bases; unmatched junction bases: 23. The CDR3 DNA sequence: TGTGCCAGCAGCTTTGACAGGGGGCAGGGAACTAGCGGCAACCCCTTCGAGCAGTACTTC. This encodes CASSFDRGQGTSGNPFEQYF.

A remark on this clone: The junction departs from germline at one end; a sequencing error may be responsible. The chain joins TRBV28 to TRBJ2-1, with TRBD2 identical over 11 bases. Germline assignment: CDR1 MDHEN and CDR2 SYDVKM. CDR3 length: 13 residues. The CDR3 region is CASSLIAGGPPLF. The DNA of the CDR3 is TGTGCCAGCAGTCTGATAGCGGGAGGGCCTCCACTCTTC.

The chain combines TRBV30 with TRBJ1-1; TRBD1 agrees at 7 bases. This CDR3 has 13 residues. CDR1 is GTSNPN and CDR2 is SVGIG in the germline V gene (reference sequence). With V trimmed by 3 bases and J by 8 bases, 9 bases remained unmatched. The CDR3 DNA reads TGTGCCTGGAGAGACGTCGACAGGGTCGAAGCTTTCTTT. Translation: CAWRDVDRVEAFF.

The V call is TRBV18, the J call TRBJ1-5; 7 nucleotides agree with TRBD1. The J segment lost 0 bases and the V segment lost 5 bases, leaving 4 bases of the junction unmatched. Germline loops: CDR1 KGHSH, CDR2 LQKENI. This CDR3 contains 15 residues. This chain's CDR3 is CASSSRDSSNQPQHF. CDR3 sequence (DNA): TGTGCCAGCTCATCCCGGGACAGTAGCAATCAGCCCCAGCATTTT.

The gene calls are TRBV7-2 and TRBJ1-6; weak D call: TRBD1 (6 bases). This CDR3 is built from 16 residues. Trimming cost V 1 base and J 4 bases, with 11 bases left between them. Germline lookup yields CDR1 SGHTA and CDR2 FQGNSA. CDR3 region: CASSLGGGRYNSPLHF. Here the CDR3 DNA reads TGTGCCAGCAGCTTAGGCGGGGGGCGGTATAATTCACCCCTCCACTTT.

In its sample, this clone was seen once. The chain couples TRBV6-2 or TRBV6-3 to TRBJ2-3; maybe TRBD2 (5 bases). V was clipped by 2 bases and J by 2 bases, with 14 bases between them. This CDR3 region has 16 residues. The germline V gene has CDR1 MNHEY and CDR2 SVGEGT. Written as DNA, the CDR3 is TGTGCCAGCAGTTACCGAGGGTTCACGTTCACAGATACGCAGTATTTT. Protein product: CASSYRGFTFTDTQYF.

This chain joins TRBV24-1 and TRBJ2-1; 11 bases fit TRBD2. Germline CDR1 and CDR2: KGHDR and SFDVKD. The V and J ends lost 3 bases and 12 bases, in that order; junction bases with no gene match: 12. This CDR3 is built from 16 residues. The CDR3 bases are TGTGCCACCAGTGATCCAGGACTAGCGGGCAACAGGGGGCAGTTCTTC. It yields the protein CATSDPGLAGNRGQFF.

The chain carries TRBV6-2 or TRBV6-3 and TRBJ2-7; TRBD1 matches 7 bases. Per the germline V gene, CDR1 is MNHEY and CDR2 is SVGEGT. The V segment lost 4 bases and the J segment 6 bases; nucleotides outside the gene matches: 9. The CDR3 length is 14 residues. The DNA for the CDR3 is TGTGCCAGCAGTTTTTCCAGGGGGATCGGCGAGCAGTACTTC. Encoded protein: CASSFSRGIGEQYF.